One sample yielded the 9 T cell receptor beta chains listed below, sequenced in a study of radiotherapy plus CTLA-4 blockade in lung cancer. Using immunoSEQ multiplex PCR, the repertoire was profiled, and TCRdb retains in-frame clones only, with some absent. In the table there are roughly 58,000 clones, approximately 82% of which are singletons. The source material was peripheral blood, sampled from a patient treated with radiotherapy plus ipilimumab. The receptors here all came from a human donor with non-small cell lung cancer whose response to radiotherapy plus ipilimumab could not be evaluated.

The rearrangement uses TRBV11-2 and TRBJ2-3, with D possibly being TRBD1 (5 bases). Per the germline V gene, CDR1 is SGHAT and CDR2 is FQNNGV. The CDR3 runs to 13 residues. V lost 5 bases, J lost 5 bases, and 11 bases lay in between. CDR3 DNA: TGTGCCAGCAGCCCACAACAGGTAGATACGCAGTATTTT. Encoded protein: CASSPQQVDTQYF.

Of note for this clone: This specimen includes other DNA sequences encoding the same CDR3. CDR3 loop: CASSPTGGATNEQYF. In nucleotides, the CDR3 is TGTGCCAGCAGTCCTACAGGGGGCGCAACGAACGAGCAGTACTTC. The chain recombines TRBV11-2 with TRBJ2-7, with 9 bases fitting TRBD1. V trimming: 6 bases; J trimming: 5 bases; junction bases outside the gene matches: 11. The CDR3 length is 15 residues. Germline V CDR1 and CDR2: SGHAT, FQNNGV.

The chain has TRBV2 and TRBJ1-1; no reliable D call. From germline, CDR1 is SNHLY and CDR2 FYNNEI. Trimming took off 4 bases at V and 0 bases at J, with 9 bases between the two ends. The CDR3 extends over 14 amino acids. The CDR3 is CASSVRSLNTEAFF. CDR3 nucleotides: TGTGCCAGCAGTGTCCGGTCACTGAACACTGAAGCTTTCTTT. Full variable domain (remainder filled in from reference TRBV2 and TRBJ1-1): EPEVTQTPSHQVTQMGQEVILRCVPISNHLYFYWYRQILGQKVEFLVSFYNNEISEKSEIFDDQFSVERPDGSNFTLKIRSTKLEDSAMYFCASSVRSLNTEAFFGQGTRLTVV.

CDR3 protein: CASVGQQNTEAFF. As DNA, the CDR3 is TGCGCCAGCGTAGGACAGCAGAACACTGAAGCTTTCTTT. The chain joins TRBV10-2 to TRBJ1-1; tentatively, D is TRBD1 (6 bases). V was shortened by 8 bases and J by 1 base, with 11 bases between the two germline ends. The CDR3 contains 13 residues. Germline CDR1 is WSHSY and CDR2 is SAAADI.

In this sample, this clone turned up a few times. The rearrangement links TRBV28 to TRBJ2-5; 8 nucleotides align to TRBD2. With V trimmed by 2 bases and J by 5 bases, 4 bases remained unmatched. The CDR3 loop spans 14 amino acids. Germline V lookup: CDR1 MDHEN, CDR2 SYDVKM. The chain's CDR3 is CASSLAGGMETQYF. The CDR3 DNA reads TGTGCCAGCAGTTTAGCGGGAGGAATGGAGACCCAGTACTTC.

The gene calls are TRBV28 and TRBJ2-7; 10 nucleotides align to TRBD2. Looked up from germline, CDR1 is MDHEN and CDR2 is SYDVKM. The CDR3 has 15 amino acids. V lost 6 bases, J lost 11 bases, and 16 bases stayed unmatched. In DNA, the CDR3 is TGTGCCAGCAGCCTAGAAGGAAGGCTAGCGGGAGTGAAGTACTTC. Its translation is CASSLEGRLAGVKYF. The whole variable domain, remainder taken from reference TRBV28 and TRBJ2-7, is DVKVTQSSRYLVKRTGEKVFLECVQDMDHENMFWYRQDPGLGLRLIYFSYDVKMKEKGDIPEGYSVSREKKERFSLILESASTNQTSMYLCASSLEGRLAGVKYFGPGTRLTVT.

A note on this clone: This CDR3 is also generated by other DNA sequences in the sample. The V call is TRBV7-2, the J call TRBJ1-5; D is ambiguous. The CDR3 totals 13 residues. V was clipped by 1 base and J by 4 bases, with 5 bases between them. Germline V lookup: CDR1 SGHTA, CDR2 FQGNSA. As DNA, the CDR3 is TGTGCCAGCAGCTTAGATCGGAATCAGCCCCAGCATTTT. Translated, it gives CASSLDRNQPQHF.

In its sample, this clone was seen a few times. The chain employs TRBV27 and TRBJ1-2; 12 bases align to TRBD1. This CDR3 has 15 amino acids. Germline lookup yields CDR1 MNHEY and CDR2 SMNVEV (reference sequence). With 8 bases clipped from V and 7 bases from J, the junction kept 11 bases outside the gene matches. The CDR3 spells CASASPGQGARGYTF. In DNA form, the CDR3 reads TGTGCCAGCGCTTCACCGGGACAGGGGGCTCGTGGCTACACCTTC.

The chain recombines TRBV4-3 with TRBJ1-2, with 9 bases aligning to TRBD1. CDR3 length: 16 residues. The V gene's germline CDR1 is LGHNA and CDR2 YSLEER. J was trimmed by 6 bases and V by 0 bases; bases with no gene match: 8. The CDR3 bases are TGCGCCAGCAGCCAAGATTTCAACAGGGGGCGTGATGGCTACACCTTC. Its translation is CASSQDFNRGRDGYTF.